A selection of T cell receptor beta chains follows, all from one sample in a study of Ad26.COV2.S vaccination and SARS-CoV-2 variants. Profiling relied on immunoSEQ multiplex PCR, and the TCRdb table lists in-frame clones only, not all of them. The table lists around 400,000 clones, 75% to 95% of them singletons. The sample in question was peripheral blood, obtained in a trial of Ad26.COV2.S vaccine versus placebo. These receptors came from a person between 18 and 65 years old who received the Ad26.COV2.S COVID-19 vaccine or a placebo. Both conserved end residues are part of each CDR3. Fields, in order: J gene, V gene, D gene, clone size, CDR3 DNA, CDR3 protein. The D gene is left open where the match is weak. The size field is filled for only some rows; it gives once, few, many or a size class.

>TRBJ2-2|TRBV9|TRBD2|-
TGTGCCAGCAGCCCCTATAGCGGGAGGGCCGAGGAGCTGTTTTTT
CASSPYSGRAEELFF
>TRBJ1-4|TRBV6-5|-|-
TGTGCCAGCAGACCTATAACTAATGAAAAACTGTTTTTT
CASRPITNEKLFF
>TRBJ2-6|TRBV11-3|-|-
TGTGCCAGCAGCCCGGGGAACTCTGGGGCCAACGTCCTGACTTTC
CASSPGNSGANVLTF
>TRBJ2-3|TRBV10-3|TRBD2|-
TGTGCCATCAAAGCGGGGGTAACAGATACGCAGTATTTT
CAIKAGVTDTQYF
>TRBJ2-1|TRBV10-1|TRBD2|few
TGCGCCAGCAGTTTACTCCGGGAGGGTGAGCAGTTCTTC
CASSLLREGEQFF
>TRBJ1-5|TRBV20-1|-|-
TGCAGTGCTAGTTGGACGGGCAATCAGCCCCAGCATTTT
CSASWTGNQPQHF
>TRBJ2-7|TRBV20-1|TRBD1|-
TGCAGTGCTAGTGGCGGGACAGGGGGCTTATACGAGCAGTACTTC
CSASGGTGGLYEQYF
>TRBJ2-5|TRBV7-8|TRBD2|-
TGTGCCAGCAGCTTACGGGGGACTAGTCAAGAGACCCAGTACTTC
CASSLRGTSQETQYF
>TRBJ2-7|TRBV9|TRBD2|-
TGTGCCAGCAGCGTAGAACTAGCGGGCTACGAGCAGTACTTC
CASSVELAGYEQYF
>TRBJ2-2|TRBV6-4|-|-
TGTGCCAGCAGTGACCCTTTTACTACGTATTCGCCCGGGGAGCTGTTTTTT
CASSDPFTTYSPGELFF
>TRBJ1-2|TRBV29-1|-|-
TGCAGCGTTGCGCCCCCGCGGGAAAACTATGGCTACACCTTC
CSVAPPRENYGYTF
>TRBJ2-3|TRBV19|-|-
TGTGCCAGTAGTATTGGGCTAGCTAGCACAGATACGCAGTATTTT
CASSIGLASTDTQYF
>TRBJ2-1|TRBV7-9|TRBD2|-
TGTGCCAGCAGCTTAACTAGCGGGAGATACCCCTACAATGAGCAGTTCTTC
CASSLTSGRYPYNEQFF
>TRBJ1-2|TRBV9|-|-
TGTGCCAGCAGCCCCGTCGCAGGGAGGGTTGATGACTATGGCTACACCTTC
CASSPVAGRVDDYGYTF
>TRBJ2-2|TRBV6-2/TRBV6-3|-|-
TGTGCCAGCAGTTATCTTTGGACCGGGGAGCTGTTTTTT
CASSYLWTGELFF
>TRBJ2-7|TRBV5-1|TRBD1|-
TGCGCCAGCAGCTCGCAGGGGACAGGCTACGAGCAGTACTTC
CASSSQGTGYEQYF
>TRBJ2-1|TRBV6-5|-|-
TGTGCCAGCAGTTATTCCCCGATCGTCTACAATGAGCAGTTCTTC
CASSYSPIVYNEQFF
>TRBJ2-2|TRBV7-9|-|-
TGTGCCAGCAGCTCCGACAGGTCTTTCACCGGGGAGCTGTTTTTT
CASSSDRSFTGELFF
>TRBJ2-3|TRBV20-1|TRBD1|-
TGCAGTGCTAGTTCCAGACAGGGGATCGGAACAGATACGCAGTATTTT
CSASSRQGIGTDTQYF
>TRBJ1-1|TRBV9|-|-
TGTGCCAGCAGCGTAGATTCAGGAGGCACTGAAGCTTTCTTT
CASSVDSGGTEAFF
>TRBJ1-1|TRBV30|-|once
TGTGCCTGGAAGGCGAACAGGGACACTGAAGCTTTCTTT
CAWKANRDTEAFF
>TRBJ2-1|TRBV10-3|-|-
TGTGCCATCAGTGAGACCATACAAGACAATGAGCAGTTCTTC
CAISETIQDNEQFF
>TRBJ2-2|TRBV14|-|-
TGTGCCAGCAGGCGGACTGGCACCGGGGAGCTGTTTTTT
CASRRTGTGELFF
>TRBJ1-5|TRBV12-3/TRBV12-4|-|-
TGTGCCAGCAGTCGACAGGAATATCAGCCCCAGCATTTT
CASSRQEYQPQHF
>TRBJ2-5|TRBV7-9|-|few
TGTGCCAGCAGCCCCCGTGAGACCCAGTACTTC
CASSPRETQYF
>TRBJ1-2|TRBV29-1|-|-
TGCAGCGTCCCCGACAGAAAGAACTATGGCTACACCTTC
CSVPDRKNYGYTF
>TRBJ1-1|TRBV7-9|TRBD1|few
TGTGCCAGCAGCCTAGACAGGGGAGGAACTGAAGCTTTCTTT
CASSLDRGGTEAFF
>TRBJ1-1|TRBV25-1|-|few
TGTGCCAGCAGTGATCTTGCAGGCACTGAAGCTTTCTTT
CASSDLAGTEAFF
>TRBJ1-2|TRBV5-1|-|-
TGCGCCAGCAGCTTGGCCAGGGTAAACTATGGCTACACCTTC
CASSLARVNYGYTF
>TRBJ2-2|TRBV7-2|-|-
TGTGCCAGCAGCTTCCCCCTCCAAGCCGGGGAGCTGTTTTTT
CASSFPLQAGELFF
>TRBJ2-1|TRBV6-2/TRBV6-3|TRBD2|-
TGTGCCAGCAGTGCATGGACTAGCGACAATGAGCAGTTCTTC
CASSAWTSDNEQFF
>TRBJ2-1|TRBV11-2|-|once
TGTGCCAGCAGCTCCGGCTTGGGGGCCTACAATGAGCAGTTCTTC
CASSSGLGAYNEQFF
>TRBJ2-5|TRBV14|TRBD2|-
TGTGCCAGCAGCCCCGGGACTAGCGTAGAGACCCAGTACTTC
CASSPGTSVETQYF
>TRBJ2-2|TRBV4-1|-|once
TGCGCCAGCAGACCGGGAAACACCGGGGAGCTGTTTTTT
CASRPGNTGELFF
>TRBJ1-2|TRBV5-4|TRBD1|once
TGTGCCAGCAGCTTACAGGGGAACTATGGCTACACCTTC
CASSLQGNYGYTF
>TRBJ1-4|TRBV7-6|-|few
TGTGCCAGCAGCTTAGCAGGCGGGAGCCCCGAAAAACTGTTTTTT
CASSLAGGSPEKLFF
>TRBJ1-1|TRBV28|-|-
TGTGCCAGCAGTCCCCAGACAGCCAAGAACACTGAAGCTTTCTTT
CASSPQTAKNTEAFF
>TRBJ2-5|TRBV3-1/TRBV3-2|-|-
TGTGCCAGCAGCCTACGAACATTGGCGGAGGTCTTAGGGGGGACTAAAGAGACCCAGTACTTC
CASSLRTLAEVLGGTKETQYF
>TRBJ2-1|TRBV5-5|TRBD1|-
TGTGCCAGCAGCTTGGAGTGGACAGGGACTAATGAGCAGTTCTTC
CASSLEWTGTNEQFF
>TRBJ2-7|TRBV3-1/TRBV3-2|TRBD2|-
TGTGCCAGCAGCCAGGATAGCGGGAACGAGCAGTACTTC
CASSQDSGNEQYF
>TRBJ2-6|TRBV19|-|-
TGTGCCAGTAGTATGTTGGGGCTCTCTGGGGCCAACGTCCTGACTTTC
CASSMLGLSGANVLTF
>TRBJ2-1|TRBV7-8|TRBD2|once
TGTGCCAGCCGGGGACTAGCGGGAGTAAATGAGCAGTTCTTC
CASRGLAGVNEQFF
>TRBJ1-1|TRBV7-2|-|-
TGTGCCAGCAGCTTAATGGTTGAACGGCTTGAAGCTTTCTTT
CASSLMVERLEAFF
>TRBJ2-3|TRBV5-1|-|once
TGCGCCAGCAGCTTGGGAGACAGCACAGATACGCAGTATTTT
CASSLGDSTDTQYF
>TRBJ2-1|TRBV2|TRBD2|once
TGTGCCAGCTACCTTTTGACGGGGGGTGAGCAGTTCTTC
CASYLLTGGEQFF
>TRBJ2-5|TRBV6-2/TRBV6-3|-|-
TGTGCCAGCAGTTCCCCTCGAGAGGGGGGGCGGGAGACCCAGTACTTC
CASSSPREGGRETQYF
>TRBJ2-7|TRBV5-1|TRBD1|-
TGCGCCAGCAGCTTGCAGAGACAGGGGGCACGTTACGAGCAGTACTTC
CASSLQRQGARYEQYF
>TRBJ1-1|TRBV5-6|-|-
TGTGCCAGCAGCTTGGGGACAGACCACACTGAAGCTTTCTTT
CASSLGTDHTEAFF
>TRBJ1-2|TRBV28|-|-
TGTGCCAGCAGTTCCGCCGGGACTGAGAACTATGGCTACACCTTC
CASSSAGTENYGYTF
>TRBJ2-7|TRBV7-9|TRBD2|-
TGTGCCAGCAGCCCATCGGGACTAGGCCACGAGCAGTACTTC
CASSPSGLGHEQYF
>TRBJ1-1|TRBV7-2|-|-
TGTGCCAGCAGCTTAGCGTGGAGGGGAGCTTTCTTT
CASSLAWRGAFF